This TCR beta chain was observed in a study of T cells in Graves' hyperthyroidism and ophthalmopathy. There are many counts of this clonotype. Germline lookup yields CDR1 MNHNS and CDR2 SASEGT. V lost 4 bases, J lost 3 bases, and 9 bases lay in between. The length of the CDR3 is 13 residues. RNA transcripts gave rise to amplified TCR beta CDR3 regions. HTBI primers drove first-round RT-PCR of the TCR CDR3. TCRdb independently ran MiXCR on the multiplex PCR reads; one entry per CDR3 protein. The sample lists 650,000 to 750,000 distinct CDR3 sequences; around 15% were seen once. The sample was blood. The chain uses TRBV6-1 and TRBJ1-1; perhaps TRBD1 as D (5 bases). The sequence derives from a woman younger than 35 with Graves' hyperthyroidism. The CDR3 sequence: CASSGRGYTEAFF. CDR3 nucleotides: TGTGCCAGCAGTGGTCGGGGGTACACTGAAGCTTTCTTT.